The text below deals with one T cell receptor (beta chain). This record comes from a study of blood T cell repertoires in COVID-19. Germline lookup yields CDR1 GTSNPN and CDR2 SVGIG (reference sequence). The CDR3 spans 13 residues. The V gene end was trimmed by 2 bases and the J gene end by 3 bases; junction bases not matched to a gene: 3. In the authors' workflow: Nucleated cell number was recorded as an estimate derived from reference gene primer amplification. Method: immunoSEQ multiplex PCR; TCRdb's copy keeps in-frame clones and lacks some. V, J and clone size are taken as reported in that table, and D and trimming were inferred from the DNA itself. The sample consists of under 450,000 clones, approximately 86% of them appearing once.

This TCR was sampled from a woman aged 60-75 years with COVID-19, enrolled during active disease. Input material: peripheral blood. The chain is built from TRBV30 and TRBJ2-7, with 8 bases matching TRBD1. CDR3 nucleotide sequence: TGTGCCTGGAGTATAACAGGGGGCTACGAGCAGTACTTC. Residues: CAWSITGGYEQYF.